This T cell receptor (beta chain) was observed in a study of shared clonotypes between healthy human individuals. The CDR3 runs 16 residues. Losses at the gene ends were 4 bases for V and 3 bases for J; bases not matched to a gene: 4. Germline values: CDR1 SGHRS, CDR2 YFSETQ. Here immunoSEQ multiplex PCR was the method, and the copy in TCRdb shows in-frame clones only, minus some. The sample contains roughly 640,000 clones, under 80% of which appear only once. This TCR came from a woman in her twenties or thirties in good health. The sequenced sample consisted of memory CD4+ T cells sorted from blood. The subset: CD45RA-negative fraction. This chain joins TRBV5-1 and TRBJ2-1, with 13 bases fitting TRBD2. The CDR3: CASSDRLAGGYNEQFF. For the CDR3, the DNA is TGCGCCAGCAGCGACCGACTAGCGGGAGGCTACAATGAGCAGTTCTTC.